This record looks at one TCR beta chain sequence and its context. What it binds is not known. This entry belongs to a study of cytomegalovirus exposure and HLA in healthy donors. Study as a whole: Earlier results showed 90 million to 130 million unique TCR beta sequences derived from roughly 200 million T cells.

The CDR3 extends over 12 amino acids. Germline lookup yields CDR1 SGHAT and CDR2 FQNNGV. Trimming pared 5 bases from V and 5 bases from J, leaving 10 bases between. The study, taken as a whole, reports: Most CMV-associated TCR beta chains were later found to appear HLA-restricted. By HLA locus, TCR association rates varied in a later analysis, with DRB1 showing the most and HLA-C the fewest. Compared with the approximately 700-donor mean, an Asian-associated ancestry cluster reportedly had fewer N-insertions, according to a later analysis.

Amplification used 60 Vbeta primers and 13 Jbeta primers. Generated by immunoSEQ multiplex PCR, the TCRdb table keeps only in-frame clones and is missing some. The sample records some 200,000 clones, roughly 80% being singletons. V and J are TRBV11-2 and TRBJ2-7; D is perhaps TRBD1 (6 bases). The TCR originated in a male donor in good health and CMV-seropositive. Specimen: PBMCs. CDR3 residues: CASSNRVNEQYF. Here the CDR3 DNA reads TGTGCCAGCAGCAACAGGGTGAACGAGCAGTACTTC.